Each of the 23 T cell receptor beta chains below was sequenced from the same sample in a study of shared clonotypes between healthy human individuals (dated by TCRdb to 2020 to 2022). The library relied on the immunoSEQ multiplex PCR assay. TCRdb stores this immuneACCESS table with in-frame sequences only. Part of the clones is absent; in the studies checked, under half of the shortfall reflects unresolved V genes, and no reason is known for the rest. The sample profile shows some 1,100,000 clones; approximately 80% of them were found once. The leading ten clones occupy 0.52% of the sample. Sequencing was carried out using memory CD4+ T cells from PBMCs. The cell subset or site label corresponds to: CD45RA-negative fraction. The receptors here all came from a man aged 18 to 29 in good health. Some clones in this sample may be carry-over from other donors' samples.

J is TRBJ1-1 and V is TRBV29-1, with D perhaps TRBD1 (5 bases). V was clipped by 4 bases and J by 11 bases, with 14 bases between them. From germline, CDR1 is SQVTM and CDR2 ANQGSEA. The CDR3 extends over 11 amino acids. In nucleotides, the CDR3 is TGCAGCGTTGCGGGTGGCGGGGCTGCTTTCTTT. This sequence encodes CSVAGGGAAFF.

The rearrangement joins TRBV5-1 to TRBJ2-1; tentatively, D is TRBD2 (5 bases). This CDR3 has 13 amino acids. Trimming left V 0 bases short and J 7 bases short, with 8 bases between. CDR1 is SGHRS, CDR2 YFSETQ, per germline. The CDR3 protein is CASSLGTANEQFF. The CDR3, as DNA: TGCGCCAGCAGCTTGGGGACTGCGAATGAGCAGTTCTTC.

The rearrangement joins TRBV7-3 to TRBJ2-7; D is possibly TRBD2 (6 bases). Deletions cut 2 bases from V and 2 bases from J, with 10 bases between. This CDR3 has 14 amino acids. Germline loops: CDR1 SGHTA, CDR2 FQGTGA. In nucleotides, the CDR3 is TGTGCCAGCAGCTTAGGTAGCGGACCCTACGAGCAGTACTTC. Translated: CASSLGSGPYEQYF.

The J gene is TRBJ2-5, the V gene TRBV7-7; tentatively, D is TRBD1 or TRBD2 (5 bases each). Germline loops: CDR1 SSHAT, CDR2 FNYEAQ (reference sequence). The V end lost 3 bases, the J end lost 5 bases, and 19 bases lay between the germline ends. The CDR3 has 16 amino acids. As DNA, the CDR3 is TGTGCCAGCAGCTTGCGGGCCCAAGGTCCAGGGGAGACCCAGTACTTC. As protein: CASSLRAQGPGETQYF.

In its sample, this clone was seen a few times. CDR3 DNA: TGCGCCAGCAGCTTGTCAGGGAATCCAGAGGACGAGCAGTACTTC. Translating gives CASSLSGNPEDEQYF. This sequence joins TRBV5-1 and TRBJ2-7, with a weak D call TRBD1 (5 bases). V was shortened by 1 base and J by 5 bases, with 16 bases between the two germline ends. Germline CDR1 reads SGHRS; CDR2 reads YFSETQ. This CDR3 contains 15 residues.

The genes are TRBV12-5 and TRBJ1-2; D is perhaps TRBD1 (6 bases). The CDR3 extends over 16 amino acids. CDR1 LGHNT and CDR2 FRNRAP come from the germline V gene. V was trimmed by 6 bases and J by 4 bases, leaving 21 bases between them. DNA of the CDR3: TGTGCTAGTGGCCGTTGGGGCGGGGACACAACCTATGGCTACACCTTC. It specifies CASGRWGGDTTYGYTF.

This chain uses TRBV28 with TRBJ2-3; D tentatively reads TRBD1 or TRBD2 (5 bases each). The CDR3 runs to 16 residues. The germline gives CDR1 MDHEN, CDR2 SYDVKM. V was clipped by 5 bases and J by 2 bases, with 17 bases between them. The CDR3 DNA sequence: TGTGCCAGCAGTGGAGGACACCTCCACAACACAGATACGCAGTATTTT. Amino acid sequence: CASSGGHLHNTDTQYF.

The V and J genes are TRBV4-3 and TRBJ1-4, with D tentatively TRBD1 (5 bases). The CDR3 contains 15 residues. Germline lookup yields CDR1 LGHNA and CDR2 YSLEER. The germline V and J ends were trimmed by 5 bases and 3 bases, with 13 bases remaining between them. CDR3 nucleotides: TGCGCCAGCAGCTCATTACCAGGGTCTAATGAAAAACTGTTTTTT. This translates into CASSSLPGSNEKLFF.

The J gene is TRBJ1-1, the V gene TRBV30, with TRBD1 matching 7 bases. Germline-derived CDR1 and CDR2 are GTSNPN and SVGIG (reference sequence). The CDR3 has 14 amino acids. V shed 4 bases and J 0 bases; nucleotides not matched to a gene: 5. CDR3: CAWTPGGMNTEAFF. In DNA, the CDR3 is TGTGCCTGGACCCCAGGGGGGATGAACACTGAAGCTTTCTTT. Supplemented by reference TRBV30 and TRBJ1-1, the full variable domain reads SQTIHQWPATLVQPVGSPLSLECTVEGTSNPNLYWYRQAAGRGLQLLFYSVGIGQISSEVPQNLSASRPQDRQFILSSKKLLLSDSGFYLCAWTPGGMNTEAFFGQGTRLTVV.

The chain employs TRBV6-5 and TRBJ1-1, with unresolved D. V lost 2 bases, J lost 7 bases, and 11 bases lay in between. The CDR3 is 13 residues long. CDR1 and CDR2 from the germline V gene are MNHEY and SVGAGI. CDR3 amino acids: CASSYGGRSEAFF. CDR3 sequence (DNA): TGTGCCAGCAGTTACGGAGGACGAAGTGAAGCTTTCTTT.

The chain is built from TRBV5-1 and TRBJ1-5; D unresolved. This CDR3 is 14 amino acids long. V lost 4 bases to trimming and J lost 4 bases, with 12 bases between them. Germline V gene sequence: CDR1 SGHRS, CDR2 YFSETQ. Here the CDR3 reads CASSREGGNQPQHF. The CDR3 bases are TGCGCCAGCAGCCGGGAAGGAGGGAATCAGCCCCAGCATTTT. The full variable domain, completed using reference TRBV5-1 and TRBJ1-5, is KAGVTQTPRYLIKTRGQQVTLSCSPISGHRSVSWYQQTPGQGLQFLFEYFSETQRNKGNFPGRFSGRQFSNSRSEMNVSTLELGDSALYLCASSREGGNQPQHFGDGTRLSIL.

There are many counts of this clone. This rearrangement joins TRBV7-9 to TRBJ2-1; TRBD2 aligns across 7 bases. The trim removed 1 base at V and 6 bases at J, leaving 3 bases unmatched. The CDR3 length is 14 residues. In germline, CDR1 is SEHNR, CDR2 FQNEAQ (reference sequence). CDR3 in DNA: TGTGCCAGCAGCTTAGGCGGGAGCGGCAATGAGCAGTTCTTC. This encodes CASSLGGSGNEQFF.

This sequence joins TRBV27 and TRBJ2-3, with 12 bases matching TRBD2. CDR3 length: 15 residues. Germline CDR1 MNHEY, CDR2 SMNVEV (reference sequence). Unmatched junction bases numbered 5, after V lost 3 bases and J lost 7 bases. The CDR3 reads CASSLASGRGYTQYF. The CDR3 DNA follows: TGTGCCAGCAGTTTGGCTAGCGGGAGGGGCTATACGCAGTATTTT.

This rearrangement joins TRBV18 to TRBJ2-6; no reliable D call. The germline CDR1 and CDR2 sequences are KGHSH and LQKENI. Trimming removed 2 bases from V and 2 bases from J, with 7 bases in between. The CDR3 contains 15 residues. This CDR3 reads CASSPGLAGANVLTF. CDR3 DNA: TGTGCCAGCTCACCAGGGTTAGCTGGGGCCAACGTCCTGACTTTC.

This clone has a count of ten or more. The CDR3 spells CSVDTQRTEAFF. Here the CDR3 DNA reads TGCAGCGTTGACACTCAGCGGACTGAAGCTTTCTTT. The V call is TRBV29-1, the J call TRBJ1-1, with D hard to call. Trimming removed 3 bases from V and 5 bases from J, with 10 bases in between. CDR3 length: 12 residues. CDR1 and CDR2 from the germline V gene are SQVTM and ANQGSEA.

This clone was counted between two and nine times. The chain has TRBV7-3 and TRBJ1-2; the match to TRBD1 covers 7 bases. The CDR3 totals 13 residues. Germline trimming cut 5 bases from V and 7 bases from J; bases unmatched to any gene: 7. The V gene's germline CDR1 is SGHTA and CDR2 FQGTGA. CDR3: CASSPRGGSGYTF. The CDR3 DNA is TGTGCCAGCAGCCCACGAGGGGGCTCTGGCTACACCTTC.

As concerns this clone: Other DNA variants within this sample encode the same CDR3. The J gene is TRBJ2-3, the V gene TRBV18; 10 bases are shared with TRBD2. Trimming cost V 4 bases and J 1 base; bases outside gene matches: 2. Looked up from germline, CDR1 is KGHSH and CDR2 is LQKENI. CDR3 size: 15 residues. The chain's CDR3 is CASSLGTSGTDTQYF. DNA of the CDR3: TGTGCCAGCTCACTCGGGACTAGCGGCACAGATACGCAGTATTTT.

This chain joins TRBV7-3 and TRBJ2-3, with 8 positions matching TRBD2. V lost 3 bases and J lost 3; bases outside the gene matches: 8. Germline V CDR1 and CDR2: SGHTA, FQGTGA. The CDR3 is made up of 16 amino acids. CDR3: CASSFGVASGTDTQYF. CDR3 sequence (DNA): TGTGCCAGCAGCTTTGGGGTAGCTAGCGGGACAGATACGCAGTATTTT.

The rearrangement links TRBV2 to TRBJ1-1; 8 bases are a match to TRBD1. The CDR3 spans 11 residues. Germline V gene data show CDR1 as SNHLY and CDR2 as FYNNEI. V trimming: 6 bases; J trimming: 11 bases; junction bases outside the gene matches: 5. The chain's CDR3 is CASRDRVLAFF. The CDR3, as DNA: TGTGCCAGCAGGGACAGGGTATTGGCTTTCTTT.

The DNA of the CDR3 is TGCGCCAGCAGCTGGGGCGGCACGAACACCGGGGAGCTGTTTTTT. As protein: CASSWGGTNTGELFF. The chain recombines TRBV5-1 with TRBJ2-2; D is perhaps TRBD1 (5 bases). Between the trimmed V and J ends, which lost 3 bases and 0 bases, there was a span of 9 bases. Germline values: CDR1 SGHRS, CDR2 YFSETQ. The CDR3 is made up of 15 amino acids.

This clone was observed once. The CDR3 sequence: CSARWGDSYEQYF. In DNA form, the CDR3 reads TGCAGCGCCCGGTGGGGGGACTCCTACGAGCAGTACTTC. This rearrangement joins TRBV29-1 to TRBJ2-7; tentatively, D is TRBD2 (6 bases). This CDR3 has 13 residues. Deletions cut 7 bases from V and 0 bases from J, with 13 bases between. The germline V gene encodes CDR1 SQVTM and CDR2 ANQGSEA.

The chain uses TRBV6-5 and TRBJ2-5; D is unresolved. The J call may be mistaken, given a closer DNA end match to TRBJ2-7. The CDR3 spans 13 residues. The germline CDR1 and CDR2 sequences are MNHEY and SVGAGI. The CDR3 sequence: CASSYSSSYEQYF. In DNA form, the CDR3 reads TGTGCCAGCAGTTATAGTAGCTCCTACGAGCAGTACTTC.

The V and J genes are TRBV15 and TRBJ2-7, with 9 positions matching TRBD2. This CDR3 comprises 12 residues. V gave up 8 bases and J gave up 4 bases; unmatched junction bases: 3. Germline V CDR1 and CDR2: LNHNV, YYDKDF (reference sequence). The CDR3 region has the DNA TGTGCCACCCAGACTAGCGGTTACGAGCAGTACTTC. Translation: CATQTSGYEQYF.